The rows below give T cell receptor beta chains drawn from one sample of a study of blood T cell repertoires in COVID-19. Here immunoSEQ multiplex PCR was the method, and the copy in TCRdb shows in-frame clones only, minus some. Here the sample spans around 330,000 clones, 90% being singletons. Sequenced: PBMCs or T cells enriched from blood (not recorded which). The receptors derive from a man aged 55 to 69 who had recovered from COVID-19. The CDR3 runs from the conserved cysteine through the conserved F or W.

TRBJ1-2 | TRBV5-1 | CASSLNIQGNGYTF
TRBJ1-2 | TRBV12-3/TRBV12-4 | CASSLGSTYGYTF
TRBJ2-1 | TRBV7-2 | CASSKPGGGPYNEQFF
TRBJ1-4 | TRBV5-4 | CASSPRGADNEKLFF
TRBJ1-2 | TRBV5-1 | CASSRGTEWVFGYGYTF
TRBJ2-7 | TRBV6-2/TRBV6-3 | CASSYSDRGSYEQYF
TRBJ1-2 | TRBV2 | CASGSGYGYTF
TRBJ1-5 | TRBV6-5 | CASIGTGWNQPQHF
TRBJ1-5 | TRBV7-2 | CASSSRTGRINQPQHF
TRBJ2-2 | TRBV5-4 | CASSLARVNGELFF
TRBJ1-6 | TRBV3-1/TRBV3-2 | CASFSGGNSPLHF
TRBJ2-1 | TRBV5-1 | CASSSGLAGKNEQFF
TRBJ1-5 | TRBV6-1 | CASSEGQGLPQHF
TRBJ1-1 | TRBV11-2 | CASSLAGVSRAPEAFF
TRBJ2-2 | TRBV14 | CASSPDFWGLNTGELFF
TRBJ2-1 | TRBV6-5 | CASKGGSGNEQFF
TRBJ1-1 | TRBV11-3 | CASSRHRNTEAFF